This is a list of T cell receptor beta chains from one sample in a study of Graves' ophthalmopathy and Graves' hyperthyroidism. Each CDR3 protein gets one entry after TCRdb re-called the multiplex PCR reads with MiXCR. The sample lists over 650,000 distinct CDR3 sequences; roughly 39% were seen once. The sequencing sample was made of peripheral blood. All receptors derive from an adult man with Graves' ophthalmopathy. Each CDR3 is given with its conserved first and last residue. The D gene is left open where the match is weak. The size field is filled for only some rows; it gives once, few, many or a size class.

v_call	j_call	d_call	clone_size	cdr3_nt	cdr3_aa
TRBV27	TRBJ1-2	.	few	TGTGCCAGCAGTCCTTCTCTGGGAAAACTTCGCGGCTACACCTTC	CASSPSLGKLRGYTF
TRBV10-3	TRBJ1-4	.	many	TGTGCCATCAGCAGAGACGGGAATGAAAAACTGTTTTTT	CAISRDGNEKLFF
TRBV10-3	TRBJ1-6	.	.	TGTGCCATCAGTGAGTCGACGGGCCTCAATCAGCCCCTCCACTTT	CAISESTGLNQPLHF
TRBV12-3/TRBV12-4	TRBJ1-1	.	once	TGTGCCAGCAGTCCTCAAGCGGGGAGGCGGTCGGAAGCTTTCTTT	CASSPQAGRRSEAFF
TRBV7-9	TRBJ2-7	TRBD1	many	TGTGCCAGCAGCTTGCAGGGACAGAGTTCCGACGAGCAGTACTTC	CASSLQGQSSDEQYF
TRBV7-2	TRBJ1-1	.	once	TGTGCCAGCAGCGTTGAGAACAGGGACACTGAAGCTTTCTTT	CASSVENRDTEAFF
TRBV20-1	TRBJ2-6	.	.	TGCAGTGCTAGAGGACAGGCTTTTAACTCTGGGGCCAACGTCCTGACTTTC	CSARGQAFNSGANVLTF
TRBV20-1	TRBJ2-7	TRBD1	many	TGCAGTGCCGGGGACAGGGGCTACGAGCAGTACTTC	CSAGDRGYEQYF
TRBV2	TRBJ1-1	.	few	TGTGCCAGCAGTTTATTTGGGGGACCTCACACTGAAGCTTTCTTT	CASSLFGGPHTEAFF
TRBV29-1	TRBJ2-5	TRBD1	many	TGCAGCGTTCTCCAGGGGGCCGGGGGCGAGACCCAGTACTTC	CSVLQGAGGETQYF
TRBV9	TRBJ1-5	.	.	TGTGCCAGCAGCATCGACGGACGAGAGTGGCCCCAGCATTTT	CASSIDGREWPQHF
TRBV20-1	TRBJ2-7	.	many	TGCAGTGCCGCCGGGACAACCACCTACGAGCAGTACTTC	CSAAGTTTYEQYF
TRBV5-1	TRBJ1-6	TRBD1	many	TGCGCCAGCAGCCCAGACAGGGGGCGGTCACCCCTCCACTTT	CASSPDRGRSPLHF
TRBV4-1	TRBJ1-2	TRBD1	many	TGCGCCAGCAGCCAACCGACAGGGAGTGACTATGGCTACACCTTC	CASSQPTGSDYGYTF
TRBV19	TRBJ1-6	TRBD1	.	TGTGCCAGTAGTCACGGACAGGGGGCGCTTTCACCCCTCCACTTT	CASSHGQGALSPLHF
TRBV19	TRBJ1-5	.	many	TGTGCCAGTAGGGACACGAGCAATCAGCCCCAGCATTTT	CASRDTSNQPQHF
TRBV19	TRBJ2-7	.	many	TGTGCCAGTGGGCAGGGGATCCACGAGCAGTACTTC	CASGQGIHEQYF
TRBV5-1	TRBJ1-5	.	many	TGCGCCAGCACCCTCGGGTTAGAACAGCCCCAGCATTTT	CASTLGLEQPQHF
TRBV20-1	TRBJ2-7	.	few	TGCAGTGCTAGACCATCGAACGGGGGAAGGTACGAGCAGTACTTC	CSARPSNGGRYEQYF
TRBV20-1	TRBJ2-7	.	many	TGCAGTGCTTTGGGGGCATTATACGAGCAGTACTTC	CSALGALYEQYF
TRBV7-9	TRBJ2-7	TRBD1	many	TGTGCCAGCAACTCCGGGACAGGTCTCAACGAGCAGTACTTC	CASNSGTGLNEQYF
TRBV9	TRBJ2-2	.	many	TGTGCCAGCAGCCCTGCCGGCGGGCCGCTCACCGGGGAGCTGTTTTTT	CASSPAGGPLTGELFF
TRBV12-3/TRBV12-4	TRBJ1-5	.	few	TGTGCCAGCAGTGAAGGGAATTCAGGAACTCAGCCCCAGCATTTT	CASSEGNSGTQPQHF
TRBV2	TRBJ2-2	TRBD2	.	TGTGCCAGCACCGAAAGGTTGAGCGGGAGGTCGACCGGGGAGCTGTTTTTT	CASTERLSGRSTGELFF
TRBV3-1	TRBJ1-5	.	few	TGTGCCAGCAGCCACGGGGTTGACAATCAGCCCCAGCATTTT	CASSHGVDNQPQHF
TRBV5-1	TRBJ2-5	.	.	TGCGCCAGCACCCTCGGGACTCCTGAGACCCAGTACTTC	CASTLGTPETQYF
TRBV29-1	TRBJ2-7	TRBD1	many	TGCAGCGCCTCGACAGGGCGCTCCTACGAGCAGTACTTC	CSASTGRSYEQYF
TRBV24-1	TRBJ1-2	.	many	TGTGCCACCAGTGATTACCCCAGGGACGTCAACTATGGCTACACCTTC	CATSDYPRDVNYGYTF
TRBV10-3	TRBJ2-7	TRBD1	few	TGTGCCAGCAGGCGACAGGGCCCCGCCGAGCAGTACTTC	CASRRQGPAEQYF
TRBV15	TRBJ2-2	.	.	TGTGCCACCAGCAGAGATGGGGGGCGCGGGGAGCTGTTTTTT	CATSRDGGRGELFF
TRBV7-8	TRBJ2-2	TRBD1	many	TGTGCCAGCAGCTCCTCCGACAGGGTCACCGGGGAGCTGTTTTTT	CASSSSDRVTGELFF
TRBV10-3	TRBJ1-2	TRBD1	.	TGTGCCAGCAGTTTCAGCCTCGACAGGGGCGTTCGCTATGGCTACACCTTC	CASSFSLDRGVRYGYTF
TRBV15	TRBJ2-5	.	.	TGTGCCACCAGCACCCGGGAGACCCAGTACTTC	CATSTRETQYF
TRBV2	TRBJ1-5	TRBD1	many	TGTGCCAGCAGGGGGACAGATAGCAATCAGCCCCAGCATTTT	CASRGTDSNQPQHF
TRBV2	TRBJ1-1	TRBD1	many	TGTGCCAGCAGTGGGACAGGGGTGGGGGCTTTCTTT	CASSGTGVGAFF
TRBV29-1	TRBJ1-4	TRBD1	.	TGCAGCGTGGAAGGACAGGACGGGGAAAAACTGTTTTTT	CSVEGQDGEKLFF
TRBV6-5	TRBJ2-7	TRBD1	few	TGTGCCAGCACCGGGGACAGGGTCGACTACGAGCAGTACTTC	CASTGDRVDYEQYF
TRBV9	TRBJ2-3	TRBD2	.	TGTGCCAGCAGCGTACGATTAGCGGGGACAGATACGCAGTATTTT	CASSVRLAGTDTQYF
TRBV2	TRBJ2-2	.	.	TGTGCCAGCAGGTTGAGCACCACAGGGGAGCTGTTTTTT	CASRLSTTGELFF
TRBV10-3	TRBJ1-1	.	many	TGTGCCATCAGTACAACCCCACGGCAAAACACTGAAGCTTTCTTT	CAISTTPRQNTEAFF
TRBV19	TRBJ2-5	.	.	TGTGCCAGTAGTAGACAGACAGTTCAAGAGACCCAGTACTTC	CASSRQTVQETQYF
TRBV5-4	TRBJ2-7	TRBD1	few	TGTGCCAGCAGCGAAGACAGGGTATCCCACGAGCAGTACTTC	CASSEDRVSHEQYF